A selection of T cell receptor beta chains follows, all from one sample in a study of Ad26.COV2.S vaccination and SARS-CoV-2 variants. Sequencing was performed with immunoSEQ multiplex PCR; in TCRdb, only in-frame clones are kept and a portion is missing. The repertoire holds 350,000 to 500,000 clones, with less than 95% as singletons. This sample comprised peripheral blood, obtained in a trial of Ad26.COV2.S vaccine versus placebo. All receptors come from a person between 18 and 59 years old who received the Ad26.COV2.S COVID-19 vaccine or a placebo. The CDR3 runs from the conserved cysteine through the conserved F or W. The order of the fields is V gene, J gene, D gene, clone size, CDR3 protein, CDR3 DNA. D genes are given only for firm matches. Clone size is not always given. Where it is, it says once, few, many or a class for expanded clones.

>TRBV12-3/TRBV12-4|TRBJ1-2|TRBD1|NA
CASSPGQGYGYTF
TGTGCCAGCAGTCCTGGACAGGGGTATGGCTACACCTTC
>TRBV27|TRBJ1-2|TRBD1|NA
CASSPIRDRGLGYTF
TGTGCCAGCAGCCCAATCCGGGACAGGGGGCTAGGCTACACCTTC
>TRBV6-2/TRBV6-3|TRBJ2-2|TRBD2|once
CASSTAPGALPSGRSGELFF
TGTGCCAGCAGTACGGCCCCGGGAGCCCTCCCTAGCGGGAGGAGCGGGGAGCTGTTTTTT
>TRBV5-4|TRBJ2-7|TRBD2|NA
CASSSPGLAGIDAYEQYF
TGTGCCAGCAGCTCACCGGGACTAGCGGGAATCGATGCCTACGAGCAGTACTTC
>TRBV24-1|TRBJ1-4|NA|NA
CATSDLNGEKLFF
TGTGCCACCAGTGATTTGAACGGAGAAAAACTGTTTTTT
>TRBV6-1|TRBJ2-3|TRBD2|NA
CASSGTSGRGVSDTQYF
TGTGCCAGCAGTGGAACTAGCGGGAGGGGGGTTTCAGATACGCAGTATTTT
>TRBV30|TRBJ2-7|TRBD2|NA
CAWSALAGGVYEQYF
TGTGCCTGGAGTGCACTAGCGGGAGGCGTTTACGAGCAGTACTTC
>TRBV20-1|TRBJ2-1|TRBD1|NA
CSASISQGQVRGEQFF
TGCAGTGCTAGTATATCCCAGGGACAGGTGAGAGGGGAGCAGTTCTTC
>TRBV2|TRBJ2-5|TRBD1|NA
CASGQTGVSETQYF
TGTGCCAGCGGGCAGACAGGGGTGTCGGAGACCCAGTACTTC
>TRBV9|TRBJ2-1|TRBD2|NA
CASSVEAGASNEQFF
TGTGCCAGCAGCGTAGAGGCGGGAGCCTCCAATGAGCAGTTCTTC
>TRBV3-1/TRBV3-2|TRBJ1-5|NA|NA
CASSQGPGSNQPQHF
TGTGCCAGCAGCCAAGGTCCAGGTAGCAATCAGCCCCAGCATTTT
>TRBV7-3|TRBJ2-1|NA|NA
CASSLSGTYNEQFF
TGTGCCAGCAGCTTAAGTGGGACGTACAATGAGCAGTTCTTC
>TRBV5-1|TRBJ2-5|NA|NA
CASSSEGRAEETQYF
TGCGCCAGCAGCTCTGAGGGCAGGGCCGAAGAGACCCAGTACTTC
>TRBV4-3|TRBJ1-1|NA|NA
CASSQDLRGGNTEAFF
TGCGCCAGCAGCCAAGATCTTCGGGGGGGGAACACTGAAGCTTTCTTT
>TRBV9|TRBJ1-1|NA|NA
CASSPGMNTEAFF
TGTGCCAGCAGCCCAGGGATGAACACTGAAGCTTTCTTT
>TRBV28|TRBJ2-3|TRBD2|NA
CASSLTSGRADF
TGTGCCAGCAGTTTGACTAGCGGGAGGGCGGATTTT
>TRBV19|TRBJ1-5|TRBD1|NA
CASSTTGFEQPQHF
TGTGCCAGTAGTACGACAGGGTTTGAACAGCCCCAGCATTTT
>TRBV19|TRBJ1-2|NA|NA
CASTLIPIRGANYGYTF
TGTGCCAGTACCCTAATTCCCATAAGGGGCGCCAACTATGGCTACACCTTC